A single sample is the source of the 15 T cell receptor beta chains below, sequenced in a study of shared clonotypes between healthy human individuals. Clones were read by immunoSEQ multiplex PCR, and TCRdb kept only the in-frame ones, dropping some. The sample yields around 600,000 clones, 95% seen once. Naive CD8 populations comprised CD45RO-negative cells positively selected for CCR7, excluding terminally differentiated effector memory CD45RA+ cells. Sequencing was done on a sample of naive CD8+ T cells sorted from blood. The receptors here all came from a woman aged 25 to 45 in good health.

The CDR3 loop reads CASSAFLVGTNNEQFF. CDR3 DNA sequence: TGTGCCAGCTCAGCCTTTCTAGTGGGAACCAACAATGAGCAGTTCTTC. The genes are TRBV18 and TRBJ2-1; D gene ambiguous. The length of the CDR3 is 16 residues. Trimming shortened V by 5 bases and J by 5 bases, and 19 bases separated the two germline ends. Germline-derived CDR1 and CDR2 are KGHSH and LQKENI.

CDR3 in amino acids: CASSLAKSSWDTQYF. As DNA, the CDR3 is TGTGCCAGCAGCTTAGCTAAGAGTAGTTGGGATACGCAGTATTTT. The J gene is TRBJ2-3, the V gene TRBV7-9; D gene ambiguous. CDR3 size: 15 residues. Germline V CDR1 and CDR2: SEHNR, FQNEAQ (reference sequence). Trimming cost V 0 bases and J 6 bases, with 13 bases left between them.

The V and J genes are TRBV27 and TRBJ2-7; 10 bases map to TRBD1. This CDR3 has 15 amino acids. J gave up 2 bases and V 3 bases, and 4 bases lay outside the gene matches. Per the germline V gene, CDR1 is MNHEY and CDR2 is SMNVEV (reference sequence). This chain's CDR3 is CASSFLGQGTYEQYF. CDR3 nucleotides: TGTGCCAGCAGTTTTTTGGGACAGGGGACCTACGAGCAGTACTTC.

The rearrangement links TRBV19 to TRBJ2-7, with TRBD2 matching over 8 bases. There are 13 residues in the CDR3. CDR1 is LNHDA and CDR2 is SQIVND in the germline V gene (reference sequence). Trimming removed 7 bases from V and 7 bases from J; junction bases left unmatched: 9. CDR3 region: CASTPFGGGEQYF. CDR3 sequence (DNA): TGTGCCAGTACCCCGTTCGGCGGGGGGGAGCAGTACTTC.

The chain links TRBV13 to TRBJ2-7; 7 bases align to TRBD2. Unmatched junction bases numbered 9, after V lost 4 bases and J lost 3 bases. CDR1 and CDR2 (germline): PRHDT, FYEKMQ (reference sequence). The CDR3 is 15 amino acids. CDR3 sequence reads: CASSSTAGRNYEQYF. The CDR3 DNA follows: TGTGCCAGCAGCTCCACAGCGGGAAGGAACTACGAGCAGTACTTC.

This chain connects TRBV4-1 to TRBJ2-5, with TRBD2 identical over 12 bases. The CDR3 length is 18 residues. Germline V gene lookup returns CDR1 MGHRA and CDR2 YSYEKL. The ends lost 1 base at V and 5 bases at J; junction bases unmatched: 11. The CDR3 here is CASSQVALAGGPGETQYF. The DNA of the CDR3 is TGCGCCAGCAGCCAAGTAGCTCTAGCGGGAGGGCCCGGGGAGACCCAGTACTTC.

This clone appeared a single time. This chain joins TRBV28 and TRBJ2-5, with D possibly TRBD2 on 5 matching bases. With 6 bases removed from V and 8 bases from J, the gap between germline ends came to 19 bases. Looked up from germline, CDR1 is MDHEN and CDR2 is SYDVKM. The CDR3 has 14 residues. CDR3 region: CASSPPGPGDTQYF. The CDR3 DNA reads TGTGCCAGCAGCCCACCCGGCCCCGGGGATACCCAGTACTTC.

The chain recombines TRBV2 with TRBJ2-7, with TRBD1 identical over 8 bases. With V trimmed by 6 bases and J by 4 bases, 8 bases remained unmatched. The CDR3 sequence is 14 residues long. Germline CDR1 and CDR2: SNHLY and FYNNEI. CDR3 sequence: CASRRPGQDYEQYF. DNA for the CDR3: TGTGCCAGCAGACGACCGGGACAGGATTACGAGCAGTACTTC.

The chain uses TRBV13 and TRBJ2-6; either TRBD1 or TRBD2 may fit D (5 bases each). This CDR3 has 18 residues. The germline V gene has CDR1 PRHDT and CDR2 FYEKMQ (reference sequence). V gave up 3 bases and J gave up 4 bases, with 19 bases separating them. CDR3 nucleotides: TGTGCCAGCAGCTTTGGGACGGCCACCTTCTCGGGGGCCAACGTCCTGACTTTC. Translating gives CASSFGTATFSGANVLTF.

The chain couples TRBV6-5 to TRBJ2-3; tentatively, D is TRBD1 or TRBD2 (5 bases each). The CDR3 consists of 15 residues. In germline, CDR1 is MNHEY, CDR2 SVGAGI. V dropped 2 bases and J dropped 3 bases, with 12 bases sitting between them. CDR3 amino acids: CASSYGPGGTDTQYF. In nucleotides, the CDR3 is TGTGCCAGCAGTTACGGGCCTGGGGGAACAGATACGCAGTATTTT.

The chain recombines TRBV28 with TRBJ1-2, with D hard to call. The CDR3 is made up of 15 amino acids. The V end lost 3 bases, the J end lost 4 bases, and 15 bases lay between the germline ends. Germline assignment: CDR1 MDHEN and CDR2 SYDVKM. CDR3 coding DNA: TGTGCCAGCAGTTTTCGGGGTTCGGACGTCTATGGCTACACCTTC. It codes for CASSFRGSDVYGYTF.

The chain uses TRBV29-1 and TRBJ1-2; TRBD1 might be the D (6 bases). The CDR3 sequence is 12 residues long. CDR1 is SQVTM and CDR2 is ANQGSEA in the germline V gene. This chain's CDR3 is CSGGFPREGYTF. The CDR3 region has the DNA TGCAGTGGGGGCTTCCCCCGGGAAGGCTACACCTTC.

The chain couples TRBV11-3 to TRBJ2-1, with D perhaps TRBD1 or TRBD2 (5 bases each). The V end was cut by 3 bases, the J end by 9 bases, with 12 bases between. The CDR3 is 13 amino acids. CDR1 and CDR2 from the germline V gene are SGHNT and YENEEA. CDR3 sequence reads: CASSFRELGEQFF. In DNA, the CDR3 is TGTGCCAGCAGCTTCAGGGAGTTGGGTGAGCAGTTCTTC.

This clone has a single count. This sequence joins TRBV19 and TRBJ2-3; D may be TRBD2 (6 bases). The CDR3 extends over 18 amino acids. Trimming removed 0 bases at V and 0 bases at J, with 16 bases between. CDR1 is LNHDA, CDR2 SQIVND, per germline (reference sequence). CDR3 coding DNA: TGTGCCAGTAGTATAGAGGGTTTCGGGGGAGCCAGCACAGATACGCAGTATTTT. Translating gives CASSIEGFGGASTDTQYF. The whole variable domain, remainder taken from reference TRBV19 and TRBJ2-3, is DGGITQSPKYLFRKEGQNVTLSCEQNLNHDAMYWYRQDPGQGLRLIYYSQIVNDFQKGDIAEGYSVSREKKESFPLTVTSAQKNPTAFYLCASSIEGFGGASTDTQYFGPGTRLTVL.

The CDR3 sequence is CASSSTTGTDSEKLFF. The CDR3 DNA reads as TGTGCCAGCAGCTCCACCACCGGGACAGATTCTGAAAAACTGTTTTTT. V gene TRBV11-2 combines with J gene TRBJ1-4; 7 nucleotides line up with TRBD1. Germline V gene data show CDR1 as SGHAT and CDR2 as FQNNGV. The CDR3 runs 16 residues. The trim removed 4 bases at V and 7 bases at J, leaving 12 bases unmatched.